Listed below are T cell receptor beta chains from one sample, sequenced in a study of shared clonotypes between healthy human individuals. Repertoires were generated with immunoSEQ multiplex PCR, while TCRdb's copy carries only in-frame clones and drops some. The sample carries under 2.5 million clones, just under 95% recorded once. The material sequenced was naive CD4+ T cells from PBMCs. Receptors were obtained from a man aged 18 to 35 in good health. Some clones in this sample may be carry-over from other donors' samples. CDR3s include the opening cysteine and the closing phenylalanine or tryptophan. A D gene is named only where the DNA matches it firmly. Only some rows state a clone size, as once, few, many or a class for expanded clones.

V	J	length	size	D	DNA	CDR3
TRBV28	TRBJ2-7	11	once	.	TGTGCCAGCAGGCGGAGGTACGAGCAGTACTTC	CASRRRYEQYF
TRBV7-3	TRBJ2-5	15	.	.	TGTGCCAGCAGTCCGACGGGGTCTATCCAAGAGACCCAGTACTTC	CASSPTGSIQETQYF
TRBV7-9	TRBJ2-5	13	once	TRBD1	TGTGCCAGCAGCCGTGGACAGGGAGAGACCCAGTACTTC	CASSRGQGETQYF
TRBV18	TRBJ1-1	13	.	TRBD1	TGTGCCAGCTCACCACGACAGGGGGCTGAAGCTTTCTTT	CASSPRQGAEAFF
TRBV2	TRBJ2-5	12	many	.	TGTGCCAGCACGACGACGGGGGAGACCCAGTACTTC	CASTTTGETQYF
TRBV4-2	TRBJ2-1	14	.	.	TGTGCCAGCAGCCGGACACACGGACGGGATGAGCAGTTCTTC	CASSRTHGRDEQFF
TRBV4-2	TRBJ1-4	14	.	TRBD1	TGTGCCAGCAGCCATGGGACAGGGGAGGAAAAACTGTTTTTT	CASSHGTGEEKLFF
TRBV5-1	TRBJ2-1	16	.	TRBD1	TGCGCCAGCAGCTGGACAGGGGGCGGTTTGATCGATGAGCAGTTCTTC	CASSWTGGGLIDEQFF
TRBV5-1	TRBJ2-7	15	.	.	TGCGCCAGCAGCTTTAACCAGGCCGCCTCCTACGAGCAGTACTTC	CASSFNQAASYEQYF
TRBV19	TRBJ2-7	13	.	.	TGTGCCAGTAAAAAAGGGACCGGCTACGAGCAGTACTTC	CASKKGTGYEQYF
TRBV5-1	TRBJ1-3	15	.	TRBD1	TGCGCCAGCAGCTTACAGGGGGCATATGGAAACACCATATATTTT	CASSLQGAYGNTIYF
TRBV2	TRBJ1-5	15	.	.	TGTGCCAGCAGTGCGGGGGGACCTGGCAATCAGCCCCAGCATTTT	CASSAGGPGNQPQHF
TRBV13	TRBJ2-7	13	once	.	TGTGCCAGCAGCCATAGGGAAGACTACGAGCAGTACTTC	CASSHREDYEQYF
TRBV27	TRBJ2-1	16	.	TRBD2	TGTGCCAGCAGTTATTGGAGACTAGCGGCGACGGGTGAGCAGTTCTTC	CASSYWRLAATGEQFF
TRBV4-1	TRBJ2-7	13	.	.	TGCGCCAGCAGCCGAGACCAATCCTACGAGCAGTACTTC	CASSRDQSYEQYF
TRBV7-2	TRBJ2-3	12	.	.	TGTGCCAGCAGCCTACCCACAGATACGCAGTATTTT	CASSLPTDTQYF
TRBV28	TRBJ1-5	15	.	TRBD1	TGTGCCAGCAGTTTGCCCCAGGGGGCGGGTCAGCCCCAGCATTTT	CASSLPQGAGQPQHF
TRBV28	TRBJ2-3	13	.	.	TGTGCCAGCAGTTCCCGATCTGCAGATACGCAGTATTTT	CASSSRSADTQYF
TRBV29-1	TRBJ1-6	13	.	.	TGCAGCGTTGTAACTGGTTATAATTCACCCCTCCACTTT	CSVVTGYNSPLHF
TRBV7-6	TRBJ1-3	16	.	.	TGTGCCAGCAGCGCCCTGGGGGGCGTCTCTGGAAACACCATATATTTT	CASSALGGVSGNTIYF
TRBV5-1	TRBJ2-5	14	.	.	TGCGCCAGCAGCTTGGAGGGGGGAAGGGAGACCCAGTACTTC	CASSLEGGRETQYF
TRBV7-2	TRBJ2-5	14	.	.	TGTGCCAGCAGCTTAGGAGCACAGAGGGAGACCCAGTACTTC	CASSLGAQRETQYF
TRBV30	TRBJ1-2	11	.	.	TGTGCCTGGGGGGCGGGGTCTGGCTACACCTTC	CAWGAGSGYTF
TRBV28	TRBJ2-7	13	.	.	TGTGCCAGCCGCCAGAGACAGCCGTACGAGCAGTACTTC	CASRQRQPYEQYF
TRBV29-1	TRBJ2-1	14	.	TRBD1	TGCAGCGGCGCTCCGGGACAGGGGGTCCATGAGCAGTTCTTC	CSGAPGQGVHEQFF
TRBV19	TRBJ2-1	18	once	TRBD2	TGTGCCAGTAGTACCATCGGGACTAGCGGGAGAGACTACAATGAGCAGTTCTTC	CASSTIGTSGRDYNEQFF
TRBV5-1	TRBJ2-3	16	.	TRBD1	TGCGCCAGCAGCTCCTACAGGGGCACTAGCACAGATACGCAGTATTTT	CASSSYRGTSTDTQYF